A selection of T cell receptor beta chains follows, all from one sample in a study of T cell responses to AZD1222 COVID-19 vaccine. Sequencing used immunoSEQ multiplex PCR; TCRdb keeps in-frame clones, though not all of them. The repertoire consists of some 120,000 clones, with about 90% occurring once and the leading ten covering 0.9% to 1.2%. This specimen was peripheral blood, taken on day 0 of AZD1222 vaccination. The receptor set was obtained from an adult in good health. Each CDR3 is given with its conserved first and last residue.

CDR3aa: CASSLWIAGEGYNEQFF
v_gene: TRBV7-8
j_gene: TRBJ2-1

CDR3aa: CASSQGRRALSGNTIYF
v_gene: TRBV4-1
j_gene: TRBJ1-3

CDR3aa: CAISGRAGEAYEQYF
v_gene: TRBV10-3
j_gene: TRBJ2-7

CDR3aa: CASSVDPQPASSPLHF
v_gene: TRBV9
j_gene: TRBJ1-6

CDR3aa: CASSTPRELFF
v_gene: TRBV19
j_gene: TRBJ2-2

CDR3aa: CASRPGHTYEQYF
v_gene: TRBV6-5
j_gene: TRBJ2-7

CDR3aa: CASSLGGYEQYF
v_gene: TRBV5-6
j_gene: TRBJ2-7

CDR3aa: CASSPRLAQETQYF
v_gene: TRBV11-2
j_gene: TRBJ2-5

CDR3aa: CASSLDLVYGYTF
v_gene: TRBV5-1
j_gene: TRBJ1-2

CDR3aa: CASSELDNYTEAFF
v_gene: TRBV2
j_gene: TRBJ1-1

CDR3aa: CASRGRTHTADTQYF
v_gene: TRBV2
j_gene: TRBJ2-3

CDR3aa: CASSPLGNTEAFF
v_gene: TRBV9
j_gene: TRBJ1-1

CDR3aa: CASSLEGQGSEQYF
v_gene: TRBV5-1
j_gene: TRBJ2-7

CDR3aa: CASSIGVRAVPSPLHF
v_gene: TRBV19
j_gene: TRBJ1-6

CDR3aa: CSGSKGTNTEAFF
v_gene: TRBV29-1
j_gene: TRBJ1-1

CDR3aa: CASSWKATSSYEQYF
v_gene: TRBV7-9
j_gene: TRBJ2-7

CDR3aa: CATRESSAGELFF
v_gene: TRBV24-1
j_gene: TRBJ2-2

CDR3aa: CASSLSDSYNEQFF
v_gene: TRBV5-1
j_gene: TRBJ2-1

CDR3aa: CASSEGQGQVWNQPQHF
v_gene: TRBV2
j_gene: TRBJ1-5

CDR3aa: CASSDTGRAGEQFF
v_gene: TRBV6-1
j_gene: TRBJ2-1

CDR3aa: CASSSRLAGGPAGETQYF
v_gene: TRBV27
j_gene: TRBJ2-5

CDR3aa: CASSRDGNQPQHF
v_gene: TRBV6-5
j_gene: TRBJ1-5

CDR3aa: CASSFGGERETQYF
v_gene: TRBV7-6
j_gene: TRBJ2-5

CDR3aa: CASSFTGEETQYF
v_gene: TRBV5-1
j_gene: TRBJ2-5

CDR3aa: CASTTSGETQYF
v_gene: TRBV28
j_gene: TRBJ2-5

CDR3aa: CASSVSGTDTQYF
v_gene: TRBV9
j_gene: TRBJ2-3

CDR3aa: CASSLSVRGYTF
v_gene: TRBV5-4
j_gene: TRBJ1-2

CDR3aa: CASSPQGNYGYTF
v_gene: TRBV7-6
j_gene: TRBJ1-2

CDR3aa: CAWRVLGGNTIYF
v_gene: TRBV30
j_gene: TRBJ1-3

CDR3aa: CASSQASGGTIYF
v_gene: TRBV2
j_gene: TRBJ1-3